There are a few counts of the clone carrying this T cell receptor beta chain. What it binds is unknown. Here immunoSEQ multiplex PCR was the method, and the copy in TCRdb shows in-frame clones only, minus some. The data hold about 39,000 clones, with over 65% observed a single time. Time point of the sample: cycle 4 day 1 (C4D1), after less than 7 weeks of nivolumab. Relapses following autologous stem cell transplantation were seen in all patients, with brentuximab vedotin exposure varying. Classifying best responses yielded complete response, partial response or progressive disease. Germline V gene sequence: CDR1 SQVTM, CDR2 ANQGSEA. The length of the CDR3 is 13 residues. The V end was cut by 4 bases, the J end by 7 bases, with 11 bases between. The data are from a study of PD-1 blockade in classical Hodgkin lymphoma. Study outcomes and limitations: After ASCT, patients who started nivolumab under 1 year later were excluded. The repertoire differences lack a defined cause, possibly disease activity or prior therapy.

This sequence was found in a human donor with classical Hodgkin lymphoma. The chain links TRBV29-1 to TRBJ1-6; no clear D. The sample consisted of peripheral blood mononuclear cells (PBMCs), taken before the fourth cycle of nivolumab. This CDR3 is CSVGEGGNSPLHF. The DNA of the CDR3 is TGCAGCGTTGGCGAGGGAGGGAATTCACCCCTCCACTTT.